Shown below are 12 T cell receptor beta chains from a single sample sequenced in a study of cytomegalovirus exposure and HLA in healthy donors. A multiplex PCR was run with 60 Vbeta primers and 13 Jbeta primers. Libraries were prepared by immunoSEQ multiplex PCR; TCRdb keeps only in-frame clonotypes and omits some of them. The table lists roughly 110,000 clones. Material: PBMCs. Receptors were obtained from a man under 40 in good health and CMV-seronegative.

This chain links TRBV7-6 with TRBJ1-1; possible D gene TRBD1, 6 bases. The CDR3 extends over 13 amino acids. Trimming cost V 7 bases and J 1 base, with 10 bases left between them. Germline CDR1 SGHVS, CDR2 FNYEAQ. The CDR3 here is CASTKGGNTEAFF. The CDR3 DNA reads as TGTGCCAGCACCAAAGGGGGGAACACTGAAGCTTTCTTT. The complete variable domain, with remaining parts taken from reference TRBV7-6 and TRBJ1-1, reads GAGVSQSPRYKVTKRGQDVALRCDPISGHVSLYWYRQALGQGPEFLTYFNYEAQQDKSGLPNDRFSAERPEGSISTLTIQRTEQRDSAMYRCASTKGGNTEAFFGQGTRLTVV.

J is TRBJ2-3 and V is TRBV7-2; 13 bases line up with TRBD2. CDR3 length equals 16 residues. J lost 2 bases, V lost 4 bases, and 3 bases had no gene match. Germline V gene data show CDR1 as SGHTA and CDR2 as FQGNSA. CDR3 residues: CASSSGLAGVTDTQYF. CDR3 sequence (DNA): TGTGCCAGCAGCTCTGGACTAGCGGGGGTCACAGATACGCAGTATTTT.

The rearrangement joins TRBV7-2 to TRBJ2-3; 11 bases line up with TRBD2. The germline V gene has CDR1 SGHTA and CDR2 FQGNSA. This CDR3 contains 18 residues. The junction had 9 bases not matched to a gene; V was cut back by 2 bases and J by 2 bases. The CDR3 sequence is CASSLSGASGGYTDTQYF. CDR3 bases: TGTGCCAGCAGCTTATCAGGGGCTAGCGGGGGGTACACAGATACGCAGTATTTT. Supplemented by reference TRBV7-2 and TRBJ2-3, the full variable domain reads GAGVSQSPSNKVTEKGKDVELRCDPISGHTALYWYRQSLGQGLEFLIYFQGNSAPDKSGLPSDRFSAERTGGSVSTLTIQRTQQEDSAVYLCASSLSGASGGYTDTQYFGPGTRLTVL.

The chain combines TRBV7-2 with TRBJ1-6; D is unresolved. The CDR3 is 13 residues long. Germline V CDR1 and CDR2: SGHTA, FQGNSA. V dropped 4 bases and J dropped 10 bases, with 11 bases sitting between them. The DNA for the CDR3 is TGTGCCAGCAGCTCAGAGGTGGAGTCACCCCTCCACTTT. The encoded protein is CASSSEVESPLHF.

CDR3 loop: CASARQGLQYGYTF. In DNA form, the CDR3 reads TGTGCCAGCGCCCGACAGGGTCTCCAATATGGCTACACCTTC. The J gene is TRBJ1-2, the V gene TRBV6-1, with 7 bases fitting TRBD1. In germline, CDR1 is MNHNS, CDR2 SASEGT. CDR3 size: 14 residues. V was pared by 8 bases and J by 5 bases, with 11 bases of the junction left unmatched.

The genes are TRBV7-2 and TRBJ2-7; TRBD2 aligns across 7 bases. Unmatched junction bases numbered 14, after V lost 5 bases and J lost 4 bases. The length of the CDR3 is 16 residues. Germline values: CDR1 SGHTA, CDR2 FQGNSA. The CDR3 is CASSPPRTGGSYEQYF. In nucleotides, the CDR3 is TGTGCCAGCAGCCCCCCCAGGACGGGGGGATCATACGAGCAGTACTTC.

The genes are TRBV5-5 and TRBJ1-3; D call uncertain. CDR1 and CDR2 (germline): SGHKS, YYEKEE (reference sequence). This CDR3 has 18 amino acids. Deletions cut 1 base from V and 0 bases from J, with 17 bases between. Written as DNA, the CDR3 is TGTGCCAGCAGCTTGAGGGCCCCGGAGGGTGGCTCTGGAAACACCATATATTTT. Protein sequence: CASSLRAPEGGSGNTIYF.

The chain has TRBV2 and TRBJ2-2, with D perhaps TRBD2 (7 bases). V lost 8 bases to trimming and J lost 3 bases, with 16 bases between them. Per the germline V gene, CDR1 is SNHLY and CDR2 is FYNNEI. CDR3 length equals 15 residues. This CDR3 reads CASRVGGADTGELFF. The DNA of the CDR3 is TGTGCCAGCCGGGTTGGGGGGGCTGACACCGGGGAGCTGTTTTTT.

This chain connects TRBV2 to TRBJ1-2; D possibly corresponds to TRBD1 (5 bases). The V end lost 7 bases, the J end lost 7 bases, and 19 bases lay between the germline ends. Germline V gene sequence: CDR1 SNHLY, CDR2 FYNNEI. The CDR3 is 14 residues long. CDR3 loop: CASTFMGLSSGYTF. CDR3 bases: TGTGCCAGCACCTTTATGGGACTCTCGTCTGGCTACACCTTC.

The chain has TRBV6-1 and TRBJ2-1; 10 nucleotides match TRBD2. The V gene end was trimmed by 6 bases and the J gene end by 7 bases; junction bases not matched to a gene: 9. The CDR3 consists of 15 residues. Germline V CDR1 and CDR2: MNHNS, SASEGT. Here the CDR3 reads CASSDPGLAANEQFF. CDR3 nucleotides: TGTGCCAGCAGCGATCCTGGACTAGCGGCGAATGAGCAGTTCTTC.

This chain links TRBV5-1 with TRBJ2-5; D possibly corresponds to TRBD2 (6 bases). This CDR3 contains 15 residues. The germline gives CDR1 SGHRS, CDR2 YFSETQ. V lost 3 bases and J 1 base, leaving 13 bases between the germline ends. CDR3 loop: CASSSPGVGQETQYF. The CDR3 DNA reads as TGCGCCAGCAGCTCCCCGGGGGTTGGCCAAGAGACCCAGTACTTC. The full variable domain, completed using reference TRBV5-1 and TRBJ2-5, is KAGVTQTPRYLIKTRGQQVTLSCSPISGHRSVSWYQQTPGQGLQFLFEYFSETQRNKGNFPGRFSGRQFSNSRSEMNVSTLELGDSALYLCASSSPGVGQETQYFGPGTRLLVL.

The chain uses TRBV6-6 and TRBJ2-2; TRBD1 matches 12 bases. Looked up from germline, CDR1 is MNHNY and CDR2 is SVGAGI (reference sequence). CDR3 size: 15 residues. V dropped 5 bases and J dropped 6; count of bases not matched to a gene: 4. This CDR3 is CASSPGTGGPGELFF. The CDR3 DNA sequence: TGTGCCAGCAGTCCCGGGACAGGGGGCCCCGGGGAGCTGTTTTTT.